The 21 T cell receptor beta chains below all came from one sample that was sequenced in a study of T cell responses to AZD1222 COVID-19 vaccine. Using immunoSEQ multiplex PCR, the repertoire was profiled, and TCRdb retains in-frame clones only, with some absent. Here the sample spans more than 90,000 clones, roughly 91% being singletons. The sample consisted of peripheral blood, taken 28 days after the second AZD1222 dose. Source of these receptors: an adult who received the AZD1222 COVID-19 vaccine.

The V gene is TRBV19, the J gene TRBJ1-2; 7 positions match TRBD1. Losses at the gene ends were 1 base for V and 5 bases for J; bases not matched to a gene: 7. CDR1 LNHDA and CDR2 SQIVND come from the germline V gene (reference sequence). CDR3 length equals 15 residues. In DNA form, the CDR3 reads TGTGCCAGTAGTATAGTGGGGACAGCACCTTATGGCTACACCTTC. It codes for CASSIVGTAPYGYTF.

J is TRBJ1-4 and V is TRBV29-1; possibly TRBD1 for D (5 bases). The CDR3 sequence is 14 residues long. V was pared by 3 bases and J by 7 bases, with 15 bases between. Germline V gene data show CDR1 as SQVTM and CDR2 as ANQGSEA. This chain's CDR3 is CSVDGAGTGEKLFF. In DNA form, the CDR3 reads TGCAGCGTTGACGGTGCCGGGACGGGTGAAAAACTGTTTTTT.

The CDR3 protein is CAWGILSGVYEAFF. CDR3 coding DNA: TGTGCCTGGGGGATTCTCTCAGGGGTCTACGAAGCTTTCTTT. The chain employs TRBV30 and TRBJ1-1; maybe TRBD1 (6 bases). The germline gives CDR1 GTSNPN, CDR2 SVGIG (reference sequence). CDR3 size: 14 residues. V lost 5 bases and J lost 8, with 21 bases in between.

The chain combines TRBV19 with TRBJ2-1; D is possibly TRBD1 (6 bases). V lost 6 bases and J lost 6, with 6 bases in between. Per the germline V gene, CDR1 is LNHDA and CDR2 is SQIVND (reference sequence). This CDR3 is 11 amino acids long. The CDR3 sequence is CASRQGNEQFF. The CDR3 coding sequence is TGTGCCAGTAGACAGGGCAATGAGCAGTTCTTC.

V and J are TRBV15 and TRBJ2-1, with D unclear. Trimming took off 5 bases at V and 3 bases at J, with 8 bases between the two ends. This CDR3 comprises 13 residues. Germline V gene data show CDR1 as LNHNV and CDR2 as YYDKDF (reference sequence). The DNA for the CDR3 is TGTGCCACCAGCGATGAGATCTACAATGAGCAGTTCTTC. Protein: CATSDEIYNEQFF.

The chain is built from TRBV2 and TRBJ1-5, with 7 positions matching TRBD1. This CDR3 spans 15 amino acids. Germline lookup yields CDR1 SNHLY and CDR2 FYNNEI. Trimming at V came to 6 bases and at J to 7 bases, leaving 12 bases not matched to a gene. CDR3 in DNA: TGTGCCAGCAGCGCCGCGACAGGGCTGTACCAGCCCCAGCATTTT. This codes for CASSAATGLYQPQHF.

The rearrangement uses TRBV20-1 and TRBJ2-1; possibly TRBD1 or TRBD2 for D (5 bases each). The length of the CDR3 is 13 residues. The V gene lost 3 bases and the J gene lost 4 bases, with 10 bases spanning the gap. Germline V gives CDR1 DFQATT, CDR2 SNEGSKA (reference sequence). Written as DNA, the CDR3 is TGCAGTGCTAGTTGGGACGGGTACAATGAGCAGTTCTTC. It yields the protein CSASWDGYNEQFF.

The chain employs TRBV5-6 and TRBJ2-5, with D possibly being TRBD2 (5 bases). The CDR3 is 16 residues long. The V end was cut by 1 base, the J end by 0 bases, with 13 bases between. In germline, CDR1 is SGHDT, CDR2 YYEEEE. The chain's CDR3 is CASSLLRAADQETQYF. The CDR3 bases are TGTGCCAGCAGCTTGTTAAGGGCAGCGGACCAAGAGACCCAGTACTTC.

V and J are TRBV5-1 and TRBJ2-5; 7 positions agree with TRBD2. This CDR3 is built from 15 residues. Germline V gives CDR1 SGHRS, CDR2 YFSETQ. J lost 2 bases, V lost 6 bases, and 10 bases had no gene match. This chain's CDR3 is CASTLTGGGQETQYF. CDR3 DNA sequence: TGCGCCAGCACCCTAACCGGCGGGGGACAAGAGACCCAGTACTTC.

The count of this clone is one. V is TRBV9 and J is TRBJ1-1; perhaps TRBD1 as D (5 bases). Germline V gene lookup returns CDR1 SGDLS and CDR2 YYNGEE. V lost 0 bases and J lost 1, with 22 bases in between. There are 19 residues in the CDR3. Here the CDR3 DNA reads TGTGCCAGCAGCGTAGAACCCCAATTAGGGACGGGGAAGAACACTGAAGCTTTCTTT. Residues: CASSVEPQLGTGKNTEAFF.

The V and J genes are TRBV14 and TRBJ2-3, with D uncertain. CDR1 and CDR2 (germline): SGHDN, FVKESK. The CDR3 has 12 residues. V was pared by 0 bases and J by 14 bases, with 12 bases between. CDR3: CASSQEGPVRYF. The CDR3 bases are TGTGCCAGCAGCCAAGAAGGCCCGGTTAGGTATTTT.

This clone was seen just once. The chain links TRBV5-6 to TRBJ1-2; no clear D. The CDR3 consists of 12 residues. V was pared by 4 bases and J by 4 bases, with 8 bases between. Germline V lookup: CDR1 SGHDT, CDR2 YYEEEE. The CDR3 DNA follows: TGTGCCAGCAGCCCGCGTGTCTATGGCTACACCTTC. Its translation: CASSPRVYGYTF.

The gene calls are TRBV3-1 (or the pseudogene TRBV3-2) and TRBJ2-5; 8 bases fit TRBD2. The CDR3 totals 13 residues. J gave up 3 bases and V 3 bases, and 0 bases lay outside the gene matches. The V gene's germline CDR1 is LGHDT and CDR2 YNNKEL (reference sequence). The CDR3 sequence is CASSQGLEETQYF. The CDR3 DNA reads as TGTGCCAGCAGCCAGGGACTAGAAGAGACCCAGTACTTC.

The chain is built from TRBV6-2 or TRBV6-3 and TRBJ2-7; 9 bases fit TRBD2. The CDR3 is made up of 15 amino acids. J lost 6 bases, V lost 0 bases, and 6 bases had no gene match. Germline CDR1 is MNHEY and CDR2 is SVGEGT. The CDR3 region is CASSYSGLAGAEQYF. DNA of the CDR3: TGTGCCAGCAGTTACTCGGGGTTAGCGGGGGCCGAGCAGTACTTC.

The chain couples TRBV6-4 to TRBJ2-3; 7 nucleotides line up with TRBD1. The V segment lost 2 bases and the J segment 4 bases; nucleotides outside the gene matches: 6. The CDR3 runs to 15 residues. Germline assignment: CDR1 MRHNA and CDR2 SNTAGT. The CDR3 reads CASSDGAQGADTQYF. Here the CDR3 DNA reads TGTGCCAGCAGTGACGGGGCCCAGGGGGCAGATACGCAGTATTTT.

The rearrangement uses TRBV21-1 and TRBJ2-3; TRBD2 is the table's D call and was not checked against the DNA. TRBV21-1 is a pseudogene. The CDR3 is made up of 20 amino acids. The CDR3 sequence is CASSKCVGLAGEVGTDTQYF. For the CDR3, the DNA is TGTGCCAGCAGCAAGTGTGTGGGCCTAGCGGGAGAGGTGGGCACAGATACGCAGTATTTT.

The chain combines TRBV2 with TRBJ2-1; 7 nucleotides match TRBD1. Losses at the gene ends were 7 bases for V and 5 bases for J; bases not matched to a gene: 5. CDR3 length equals 13 residues. Germline lookup yields CDR1 SNHLY and CDR2 FYNNEI. In DNA form, the CDR3 reads TGTGCCAGCAAGACAGGGAGTAACAATGAGCAGTTCTTC. It is translated as CASKTGSNNEQFF. Combining the CDR3 with reference TRBV2 and TRBJ2-1 gives the whole variable domain EPEVTQTPSHQVTQMGQEVILRCVPISNHLYFYWYRQILGQKVEFLVSFYNNEISEKSEIFDDQFSVERPDGSNFTLKIRSTKLEDSAMYFCASKTGSNNEQFFGPGTRLTVL.

The chain combines TRBV3-1 (or the pseudogene TRBV3-2) with TRBJ1-2; TRBD1 matches 8 bases. Trimming removed 1 base from V and 4 bases from J; junction bases left unmatched: 5. Germline V lookup: CDR1 LGHDT, CDR2 YNNKEL (reference sequence). CDR3 length equals 15 residues. CDR3 DNA: TGTGCCAGCAGCCAAGGGACAGGGCGCCCCTATGGCTACACCTTC. This translates into CASSQGTGRPYGYTF.

The CDR3 here is CASSSVTPLEQYF. The CDR3 DNA reads as TGTGCCAGCAGCTCAGTGACCCCTCTCGAGCAGTACTTC. This chain joins TRBV7-9 and TRBJ2-7; D not certain. Trimming cost V 4 bases and J 6 bases, with 13 bases left between them. The CDR3 length is 13 residues. Germline CDR1 reads SEHNR; CDR2 reads FQNEAQ (reference sequence).

In DNA form, the CDR3 reads TGTGCCATCAACCGGGACAAGGATGAAAAACTGTTTTTT. Amino acids: CAINRDKDEKLFF. The chain couples TRBV10-3 to TRBJ1-4, with a weak D call TRBD1 (6 bases). There are 13 residues in the CDR3. V lost 7 bases and J 6 bases, leaving 12 bases between the germline ends. Germline lookup yields CDR1 ENHRY and CDR2 SYGVKD.

The chain carries TRBV4-2 and TRBJ2-7; possible D gene TRBD1, 6 bases. Germline CDR1 is LGHNA and CDR2 is YNFKEQ. V was pared by 0 bases and J by 2 bases, with 8 bases between. This CDR3 spans 14 amino acids. CDR3 in DNA: TGTGCCAGCAGCCAAGAAGGGGGAACCTACGAGCAGTACTTC. This translates into CASSQEGGTYEQYF.